This record concerns one T cell receptor (beta chain) sequence. V lost 2 bases and J 5 bases, leaving 13 bases between the germline ends. CDR3 length: 14 amino acids. Per germline, CDR1 SGHRS and CDR2 YFSETQ. Researchers ran the PCR with 60 Vbeta and 13 Jbeta primers. Repertoires were generated with immunoSEQ multiplex PCR, while TCRdb's copy carries only in-frame clones and drops some. The profile shows more than 90,000 clones, 81% of them singletons. This entry belongs to a study of cytomegalovirus exposure and HLA in healthy donors. This chain connects TRBV5-1 to TRBJ2-5; D uncertain. The receptor was derived from a woman between 65 and 79 years old in good health and CMV-seropositive. Material: PBMCs. CDR3 coding DNA: TGCGCCAGCAGCTTTTCGACGGAGACGGAGACCCAGTACTTC. Protein product: CASSFSTETETQYF.